Detailed here is one TCR beta chain. At least ten counts were recorded for this clonotype. This clone's antigen is unknown. Base qualities are not provided; no much larger clone lies one nucleotide away. CDR1 SGHTA and CDR2 FQGNSA are derived from the germline V gene. Deletion took 5 bases off V and 5 bases off J, with a span of 9 bases between the germline ends. There are 13 amino acids in the CDR3, from cysteine to phenylalanine inclusive. Only the CDR3 part of the read is kept: 39 bases, read in frame from the first base. The instrument was an Illumina HiSeq 1500. The raw public data were reprocessed by TCRdb itself: fastp quality trimming at Q25, MiXCR clonotype calling, in-frame beta chains only. Each CDR3 protein gets just one entry, which takes the most common genes and DNA from the rows behind it. This sample comprises fewer than 300,000 distinct CDR3 sequences, roughly 23% of them detected only once. About 15% of the sample is in the top ten clones.

This sample is part of a study of T cell repertoires in cytomegalovirus infection (dated by TCRdb to between 2017 and 2020). About the study as a whole: Because public TCR beta signatures pointed to carriage of CMV infection together with the matching HLA type, the HLA type of each donor mattered for the analysis. Study-wide findings and limitations: Cumulative frequency of public TCR beta family members discriminated carriers of CMV infection plus the relevant HLA type in this cohort and an independent 352-donor cohort. The ex vivo response was dominated by HLA-C-restricted CMV-specific TCR beta clonotypes, and the single most frequent clonotype in two of eight donors was supplied by these HLA-C-restricted clonotypes.

The receptor's source is a human donor in good health (CMV status not recorded). Some clones in this sample may be carry-over from other donors' samples. What was sequenced was PBMCs. The chain employs TRBV7-2 and TRBJ2-2, with the D gene too uncertain to name. The CDR3 region has the sequence CASSPRVTGELFF. The DNA sequence follows: TGTGCCAGCAGCCCTAGAGTAACCGGGGAGCTGTTTTTT. With the rest looked up from the reference TRBV7-2 and TRBJ2-2 genes rather than sequenced, the full variable domain is GAGVSQSPSNKVTEKGKDVELRCDPISGHTALYWYRQSLGQGLEFLIYFQGNSAPDKSGLPSDRFSAERTGGSVSTLTIQRTQQEDSAVYLCASSPRVTGELFFGEGSRLTVL.